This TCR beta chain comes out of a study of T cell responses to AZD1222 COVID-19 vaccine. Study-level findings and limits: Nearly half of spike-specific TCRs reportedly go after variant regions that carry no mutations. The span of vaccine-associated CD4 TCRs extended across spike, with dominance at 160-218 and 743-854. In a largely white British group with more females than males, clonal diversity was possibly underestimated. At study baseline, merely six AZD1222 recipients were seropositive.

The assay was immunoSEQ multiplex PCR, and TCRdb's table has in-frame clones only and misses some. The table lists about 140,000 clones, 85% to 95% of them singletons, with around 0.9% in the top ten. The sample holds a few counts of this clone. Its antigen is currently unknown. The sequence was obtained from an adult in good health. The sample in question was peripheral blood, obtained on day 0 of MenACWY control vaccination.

CDR3 nucleotide sequence: TGTGCCAGCAGCGTAACGGCGGGAGGAACTGGGGCCAACGTCCTGACTTTC. Translation gives CASSVTAGGTGANVLTF. The chain links TRBV9 to TRBJ2-6; 8 positions agree with TRBD2. The CDR3 sequence is 17 residues long. V lost 1 base, J lost 2 bases, and 5 bases stayed unmatched. Germline CDR1 SGDLS, CDR2 YYNGEE.